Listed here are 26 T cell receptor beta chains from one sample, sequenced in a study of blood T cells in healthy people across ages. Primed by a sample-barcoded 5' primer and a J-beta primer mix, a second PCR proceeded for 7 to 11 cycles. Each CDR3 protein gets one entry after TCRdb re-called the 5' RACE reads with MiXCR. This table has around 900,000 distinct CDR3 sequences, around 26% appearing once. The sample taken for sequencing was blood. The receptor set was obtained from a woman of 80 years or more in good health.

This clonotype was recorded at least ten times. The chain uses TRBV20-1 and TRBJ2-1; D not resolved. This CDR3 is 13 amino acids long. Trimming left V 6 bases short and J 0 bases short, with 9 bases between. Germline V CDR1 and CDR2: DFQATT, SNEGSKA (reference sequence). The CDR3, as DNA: TGCAGTGCCCGCCAAATCTCCTACAATGAGCAGTTCTTC. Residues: CSARQISYNEQFF.

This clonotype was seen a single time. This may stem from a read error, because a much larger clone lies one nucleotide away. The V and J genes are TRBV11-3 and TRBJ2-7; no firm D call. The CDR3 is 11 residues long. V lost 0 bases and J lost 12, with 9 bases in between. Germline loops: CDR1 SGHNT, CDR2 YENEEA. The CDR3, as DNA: TGTGCCAGCAGCTTAGAGAAGACCCTGTACTTC. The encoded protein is CASSLEKTLYF.

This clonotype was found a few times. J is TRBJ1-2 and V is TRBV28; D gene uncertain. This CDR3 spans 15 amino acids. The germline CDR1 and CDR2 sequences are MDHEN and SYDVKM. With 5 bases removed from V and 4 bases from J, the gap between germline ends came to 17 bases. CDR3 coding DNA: TGTGCCAGCAGTCCCCACACGGGCAAGACCTATGGCTACACCTTC. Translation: CASSPHTGKTYGYTF.

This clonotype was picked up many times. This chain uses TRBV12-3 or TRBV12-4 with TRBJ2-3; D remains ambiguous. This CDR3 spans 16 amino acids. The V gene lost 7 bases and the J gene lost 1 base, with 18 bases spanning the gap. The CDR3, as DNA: TGTGCCAGCAACAATTGGCACTTCTCCGGCACAGATACGCAGTATTTT. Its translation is CASNNWHFSGTDTQYF.

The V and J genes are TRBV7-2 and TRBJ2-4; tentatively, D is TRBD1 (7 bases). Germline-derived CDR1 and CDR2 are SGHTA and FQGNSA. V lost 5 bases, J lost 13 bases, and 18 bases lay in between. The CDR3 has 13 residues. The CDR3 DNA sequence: TGTGCCAGCAGCCGCAGGGGGGCCAGGGAGCAGTACTTC. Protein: CASSRRGAREQYF.

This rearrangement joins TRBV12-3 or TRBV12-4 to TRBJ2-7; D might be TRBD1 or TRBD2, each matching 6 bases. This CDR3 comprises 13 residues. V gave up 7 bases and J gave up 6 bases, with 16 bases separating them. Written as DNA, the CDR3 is TGTGCCAGCAATTTTCGGGGGCAGGGCGAGCAGTACTTC. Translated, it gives CASNFRGQGEQYF.

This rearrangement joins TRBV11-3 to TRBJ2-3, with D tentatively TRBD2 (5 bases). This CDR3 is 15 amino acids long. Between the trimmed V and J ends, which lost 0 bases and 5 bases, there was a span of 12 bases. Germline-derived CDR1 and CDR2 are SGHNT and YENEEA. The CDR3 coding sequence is TGTGCCAGCAGCTTAGATCCGCGAGGGATAGATACGCAGTATTTT. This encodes CASSLDPRGIDTQYF.

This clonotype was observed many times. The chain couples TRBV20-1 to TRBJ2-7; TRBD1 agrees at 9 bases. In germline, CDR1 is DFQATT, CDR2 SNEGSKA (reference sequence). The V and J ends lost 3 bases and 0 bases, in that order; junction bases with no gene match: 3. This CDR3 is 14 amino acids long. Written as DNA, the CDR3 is TGCAGTGCTAGGAGGGACAGGGCCTCCTACGAGCAGTACTTC. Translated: CSARRDRASYEQYF.

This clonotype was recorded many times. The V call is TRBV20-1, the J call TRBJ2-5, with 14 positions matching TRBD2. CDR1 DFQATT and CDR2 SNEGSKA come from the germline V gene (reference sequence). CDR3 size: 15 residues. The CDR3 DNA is TGCGGAGTGTCCGGGACTAGCGGGGGCAAAGAGACCCAGTACTTC. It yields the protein CGVSGTSGGKETQYF.

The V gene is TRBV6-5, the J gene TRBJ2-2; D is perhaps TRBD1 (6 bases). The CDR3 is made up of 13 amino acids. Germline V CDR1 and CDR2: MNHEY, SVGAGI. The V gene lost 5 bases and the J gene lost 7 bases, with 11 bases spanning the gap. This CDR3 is CASSGGAGGELFF. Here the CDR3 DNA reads TGTGCCAGCAGTGGGGGCGCTGGCGGGGAGCTGTTTTTT.

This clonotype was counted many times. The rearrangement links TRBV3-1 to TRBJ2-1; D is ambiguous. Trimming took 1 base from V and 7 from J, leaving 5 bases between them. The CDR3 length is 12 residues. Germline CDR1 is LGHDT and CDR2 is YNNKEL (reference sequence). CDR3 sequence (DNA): TGTGCCAGCAGCCAAGTTACAAATGAGCAGTTCTTC. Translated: CASSQVTNEQFF.

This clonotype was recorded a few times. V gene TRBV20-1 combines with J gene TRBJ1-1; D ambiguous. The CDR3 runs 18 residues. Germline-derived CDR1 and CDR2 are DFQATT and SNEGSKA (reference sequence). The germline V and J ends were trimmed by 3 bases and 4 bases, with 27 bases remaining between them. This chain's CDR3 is CSARTWGVADLRSTEAFF. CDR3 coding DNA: TGCAGTGCTAGGACCTGGGGAGTGGCGGATTTACGGAGCACTGAAGCTTTCTTT.

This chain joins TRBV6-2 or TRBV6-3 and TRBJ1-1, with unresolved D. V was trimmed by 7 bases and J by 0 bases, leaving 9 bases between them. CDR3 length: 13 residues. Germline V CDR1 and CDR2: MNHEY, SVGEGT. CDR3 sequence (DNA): TGTGCCAGCAAATTAGGTATGAACACTGAAGCTTTCTTT. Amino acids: CASKLGMNTEAFF.

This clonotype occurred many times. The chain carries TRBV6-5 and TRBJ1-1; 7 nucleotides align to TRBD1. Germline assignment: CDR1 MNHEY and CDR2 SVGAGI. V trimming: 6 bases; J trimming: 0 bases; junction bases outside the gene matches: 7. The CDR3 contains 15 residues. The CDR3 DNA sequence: TGTGCCAGCAGCACCAGGACAGGCATGAACACTGAAGCTTTCTTT. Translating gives CASSTRTGMNTEAFF.

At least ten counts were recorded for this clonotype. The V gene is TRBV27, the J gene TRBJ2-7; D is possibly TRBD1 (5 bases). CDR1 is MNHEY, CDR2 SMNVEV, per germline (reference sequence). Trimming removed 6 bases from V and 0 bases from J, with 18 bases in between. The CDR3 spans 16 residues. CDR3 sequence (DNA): TGTGCCAGCAGCCCGGTTGGCGGACACAGCTCCTACGAGCAGTACTTC. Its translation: CASSPVGGHSSYEQYF.

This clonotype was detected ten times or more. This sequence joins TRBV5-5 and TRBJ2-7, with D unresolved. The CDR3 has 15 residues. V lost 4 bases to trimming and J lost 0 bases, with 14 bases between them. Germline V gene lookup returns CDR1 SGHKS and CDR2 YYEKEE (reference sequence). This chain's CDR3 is CASSPVQQSSYEQYF. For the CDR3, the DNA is TGTGCCAGCAGCCCTGTACAGCAAAGCTCCTACGAGCAGTACTTC. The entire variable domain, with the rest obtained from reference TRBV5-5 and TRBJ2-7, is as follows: DAGVTQSPTHLIKTRGQQVTLRCSPISGHKSVSWYQQVLGQGPQFIFQYYEKEERGRGNFPDRFSARQFPNYSSELNVNALLLGDSALYLCASSPVQQSSYEQYFGPGTRLTVT.

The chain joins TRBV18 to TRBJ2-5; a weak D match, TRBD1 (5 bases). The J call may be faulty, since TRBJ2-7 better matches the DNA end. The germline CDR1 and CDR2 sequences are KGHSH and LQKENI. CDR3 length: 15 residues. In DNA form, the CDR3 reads TGTGCCAGCTCCCTAAGGGGCCGGCGAGAGAACGAGCAGTACTTC. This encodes CASSLRGRRENEQYF.

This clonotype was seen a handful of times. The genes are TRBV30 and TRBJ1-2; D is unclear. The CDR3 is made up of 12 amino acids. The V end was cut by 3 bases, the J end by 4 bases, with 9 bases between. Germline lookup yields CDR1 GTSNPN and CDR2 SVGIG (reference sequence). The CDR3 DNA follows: TGTGCCTGGAGGACCCCCGTCTATGGCTACACCTTC. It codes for CAWRTPVYGYTF. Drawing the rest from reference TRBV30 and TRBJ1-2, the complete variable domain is SQTIHQWPATLVQPVGSPLSLECTVEGTSNPNLYWYRQAAGRGLQLLFYSVGIGQISSEVPQNLSASRPQDRQFILSSKKLLLSDSGFYLCAWRTPVYGYTFGSGTRLTVV.

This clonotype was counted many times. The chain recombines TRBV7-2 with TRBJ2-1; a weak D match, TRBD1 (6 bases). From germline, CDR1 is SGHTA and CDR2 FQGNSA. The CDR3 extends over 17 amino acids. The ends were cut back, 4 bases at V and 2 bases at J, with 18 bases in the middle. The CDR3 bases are TGTGCCAGCAGCTCCTGGCTCGGGACACACACCTACAATGAGCAGTTCTTC. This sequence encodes CASSSWLGTHTYNEQFF.

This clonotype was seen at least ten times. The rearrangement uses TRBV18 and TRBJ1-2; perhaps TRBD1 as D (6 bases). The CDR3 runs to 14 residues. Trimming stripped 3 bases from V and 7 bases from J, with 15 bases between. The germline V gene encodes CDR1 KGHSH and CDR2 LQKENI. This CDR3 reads CASSPKQGLSGYTF. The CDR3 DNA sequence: TGTGCCAGCTCACCTAAACAGGGACTGAGTGGCTACACCTTC.

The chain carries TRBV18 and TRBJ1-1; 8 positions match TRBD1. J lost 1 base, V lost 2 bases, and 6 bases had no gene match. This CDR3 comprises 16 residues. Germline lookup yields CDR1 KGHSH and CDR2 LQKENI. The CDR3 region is CASSPSAGGKNTEAFF. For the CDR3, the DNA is TGTGCCAGCTCACCATCGGCAGGGGGCAAGAACACTGAAGCTTTCTTT.

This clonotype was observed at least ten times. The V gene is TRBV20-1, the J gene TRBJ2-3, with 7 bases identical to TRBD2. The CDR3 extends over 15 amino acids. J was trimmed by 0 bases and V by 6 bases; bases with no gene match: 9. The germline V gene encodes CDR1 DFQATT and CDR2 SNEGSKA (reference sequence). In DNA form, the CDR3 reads TGCAGTGCCAATAGACTAGCCCTTAGCACAGATACGCAGTATTTT. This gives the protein CSANRLALSTDTQYF.

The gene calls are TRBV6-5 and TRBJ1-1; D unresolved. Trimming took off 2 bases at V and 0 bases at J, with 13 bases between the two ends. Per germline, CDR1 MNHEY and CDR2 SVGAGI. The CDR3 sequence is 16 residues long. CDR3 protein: CASSYQRNILNTEAFF. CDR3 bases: TGTGCCAGCAGTTACCAGAGAAACATTTTGAACACTGAAGCTTTCTTT.

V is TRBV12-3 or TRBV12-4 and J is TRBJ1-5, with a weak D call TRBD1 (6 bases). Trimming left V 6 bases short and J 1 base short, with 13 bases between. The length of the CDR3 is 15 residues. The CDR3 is CASSPSGTSNQPQHF. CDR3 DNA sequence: TGTGCCAGCAGCCCGTCCGGGACAAGCAATCAGCCCCAGCATTTT.

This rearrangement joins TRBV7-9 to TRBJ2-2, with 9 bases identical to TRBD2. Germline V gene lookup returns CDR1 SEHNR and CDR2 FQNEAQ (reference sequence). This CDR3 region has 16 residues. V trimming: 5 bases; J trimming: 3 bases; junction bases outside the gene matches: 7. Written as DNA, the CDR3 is TGTGCCAGCAGCCCGCGGGGGGGCCGGGACACCGGGGAGCTGTTTTTT. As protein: CASSPRGGRDTGELFF.

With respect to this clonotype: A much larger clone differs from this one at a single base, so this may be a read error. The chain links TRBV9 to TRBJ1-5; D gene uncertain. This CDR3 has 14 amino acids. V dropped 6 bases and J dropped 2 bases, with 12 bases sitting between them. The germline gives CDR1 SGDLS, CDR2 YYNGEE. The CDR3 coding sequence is TGTGCCAGCATGAGGGTTCTAGGCAATCAGCCCCAGCATTTT. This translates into CASMRVLGNQPQHF.